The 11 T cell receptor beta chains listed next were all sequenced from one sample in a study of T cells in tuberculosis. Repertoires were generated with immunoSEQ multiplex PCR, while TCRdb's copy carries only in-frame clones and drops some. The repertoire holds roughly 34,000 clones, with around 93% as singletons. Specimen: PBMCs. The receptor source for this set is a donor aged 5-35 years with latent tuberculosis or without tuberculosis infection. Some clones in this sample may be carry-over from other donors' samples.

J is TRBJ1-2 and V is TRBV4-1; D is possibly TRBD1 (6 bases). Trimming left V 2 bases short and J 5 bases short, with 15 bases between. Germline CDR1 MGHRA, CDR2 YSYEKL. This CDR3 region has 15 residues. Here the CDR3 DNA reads TGCGCCAGCAGCCAATGGGACCGGGACACGTATGGCTACACCTTC. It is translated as CASSQWDRDTYGYTF.

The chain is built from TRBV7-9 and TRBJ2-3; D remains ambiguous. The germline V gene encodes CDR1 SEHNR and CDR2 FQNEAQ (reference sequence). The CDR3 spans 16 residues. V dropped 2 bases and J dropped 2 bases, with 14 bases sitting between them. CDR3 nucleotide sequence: TGTGCCAGCAGCTTATGGTGGCGGCCCCCCACAGATACGCAGTATTTT. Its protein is CASSLWWRPPTDTQYF.

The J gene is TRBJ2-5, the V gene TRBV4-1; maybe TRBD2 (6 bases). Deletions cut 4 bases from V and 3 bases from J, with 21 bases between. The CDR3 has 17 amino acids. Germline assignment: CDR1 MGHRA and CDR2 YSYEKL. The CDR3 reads CASSPREGGTDEETQYF. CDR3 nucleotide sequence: TGCGCCAGCAGCCCCAGGGAAGGCGGGACGGACGAAGAGACCCAGTACTTC.

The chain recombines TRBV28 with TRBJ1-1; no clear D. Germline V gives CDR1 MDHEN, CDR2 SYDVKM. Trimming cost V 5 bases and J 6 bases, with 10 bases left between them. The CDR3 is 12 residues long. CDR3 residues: CASSPPGAEAFF. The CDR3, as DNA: TGTGCCAGCAGTCCCCCAGGCGCTGAAGCTTTCTTT.

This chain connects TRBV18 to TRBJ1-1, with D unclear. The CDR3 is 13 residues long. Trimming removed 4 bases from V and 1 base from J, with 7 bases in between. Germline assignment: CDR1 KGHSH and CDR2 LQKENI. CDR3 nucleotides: TGTGCCAGCTCACGAGCAGGGAACACTGAAGCTTTCTTT. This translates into CASSRAGNTEAFF.

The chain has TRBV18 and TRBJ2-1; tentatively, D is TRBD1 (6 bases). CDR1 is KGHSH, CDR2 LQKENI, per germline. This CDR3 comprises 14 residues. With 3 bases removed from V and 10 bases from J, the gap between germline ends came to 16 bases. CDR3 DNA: TGTGCCAGCTCACCGGGGACACGGGGTATGGAGCAGTTCTTC. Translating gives CASSPGTRGMEQFF.

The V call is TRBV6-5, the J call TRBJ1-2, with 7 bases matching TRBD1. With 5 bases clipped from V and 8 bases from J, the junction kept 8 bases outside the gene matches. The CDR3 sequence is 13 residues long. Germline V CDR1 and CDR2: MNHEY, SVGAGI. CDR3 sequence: CASSHRDSRGYTF. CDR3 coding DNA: TGTGCCAGCAGTCACCGGGACAGCAGAGGCTACACCTTC.

The CDR3 loop reads CASSATGQSYEQYF. In DNA, the CDR3 is TGCGCCAGCAGCGCTACGGGACAGTCCTACGAGCAGTACTTC. The genes are TRBV5-1 and TRBJ2-7; 7 positions agree with TRBD1. The CDR3 sequence is 14 residues long. V trimming: 4 bases; J trimming: 1 base; junction bases outside the gene matches: 5. Germline V lookup: CDR1 SGHRS, CDR2 YFSETQ.

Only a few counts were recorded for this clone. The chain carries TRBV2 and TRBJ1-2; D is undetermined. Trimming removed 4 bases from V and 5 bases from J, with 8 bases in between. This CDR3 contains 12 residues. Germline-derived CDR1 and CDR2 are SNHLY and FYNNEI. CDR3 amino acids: CASSGFGYGYTF. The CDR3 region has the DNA TGTGCCAGCAGTGGTTTCGGGTATGGCTACACCTTC.

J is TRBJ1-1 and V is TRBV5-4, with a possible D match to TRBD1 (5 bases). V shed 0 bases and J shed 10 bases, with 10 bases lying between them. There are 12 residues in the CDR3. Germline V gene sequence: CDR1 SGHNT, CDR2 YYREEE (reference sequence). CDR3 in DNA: TGTGCCAGCAGCTTGGCGGGGACTCCAGCTTTCTTT. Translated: CASSLAGTPAFF.

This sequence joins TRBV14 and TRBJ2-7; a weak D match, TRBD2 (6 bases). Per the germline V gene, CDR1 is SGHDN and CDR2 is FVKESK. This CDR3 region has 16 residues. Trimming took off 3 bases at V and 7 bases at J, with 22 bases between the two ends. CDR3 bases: TGTGCCAGCAGCCAGTCCAGCCGGGGCCCGCGGGAAGAGCAGTACTTC. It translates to CASSQSSRGPREEQYF.